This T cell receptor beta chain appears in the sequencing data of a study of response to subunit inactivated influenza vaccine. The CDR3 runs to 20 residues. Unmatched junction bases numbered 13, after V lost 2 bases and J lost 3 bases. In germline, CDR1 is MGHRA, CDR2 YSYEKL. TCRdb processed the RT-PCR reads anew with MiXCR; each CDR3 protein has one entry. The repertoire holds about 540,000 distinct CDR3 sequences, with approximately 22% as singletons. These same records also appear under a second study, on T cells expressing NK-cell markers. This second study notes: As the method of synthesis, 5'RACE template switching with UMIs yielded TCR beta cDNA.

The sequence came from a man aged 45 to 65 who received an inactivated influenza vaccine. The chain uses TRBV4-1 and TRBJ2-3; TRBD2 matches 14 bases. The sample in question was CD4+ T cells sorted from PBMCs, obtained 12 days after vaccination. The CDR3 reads CASSQLGLAGAGGWTDTQYF. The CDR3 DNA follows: TGCGCCAGCAGCCAACTGGGACTAGCGGGGGCTGGGGGTTGGACAGATACGCAGTATTTT.